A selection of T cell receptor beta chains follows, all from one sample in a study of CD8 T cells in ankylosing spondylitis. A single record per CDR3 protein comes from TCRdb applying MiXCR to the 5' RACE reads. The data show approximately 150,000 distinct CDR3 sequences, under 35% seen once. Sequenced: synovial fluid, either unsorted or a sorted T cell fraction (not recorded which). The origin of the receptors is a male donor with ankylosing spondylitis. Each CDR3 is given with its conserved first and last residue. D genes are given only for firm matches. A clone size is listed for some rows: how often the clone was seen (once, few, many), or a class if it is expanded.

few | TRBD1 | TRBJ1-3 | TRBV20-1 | TGCAGTGCTGCGACAGGGGGCGATGGAAACACCATATATTTT | CSAATGGDGNTIYF
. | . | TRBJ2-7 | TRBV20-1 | TGCAGTGCTAGAGATAGTGGAAAACTAGCCTACGAGCAGTACTTC | CSARDSGKLAYEQYF
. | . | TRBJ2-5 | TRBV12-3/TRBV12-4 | TGTGCCAGCAGTAGCCATCAGGGGGGGGAGACCCAGTACTTC | CASSSHQGGETQYF
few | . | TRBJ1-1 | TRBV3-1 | TGTGCCAGCAGCGTGTTGACCGGCCTCTCGCGGGCTTTCTTT | CASSVLTGLSRAFF
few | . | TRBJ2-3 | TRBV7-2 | TGTGCCAGCAGCTTATTAGGCGGGACGGTCGCAGATACGCAGTATTTT | CASSLLGGTVADTQYF
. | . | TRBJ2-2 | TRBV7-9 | TGTGCCAGCAGCTTAGGAATGGGCTCGAACACCGGGGAGCTGTTTTTT | CASSLGMGSNTGELFF
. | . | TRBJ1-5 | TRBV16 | TGTGCCAGCAGCCAACAGGGAAGTAATCAGCCCCAGCATTTT | CASSQQGSNQPQHF
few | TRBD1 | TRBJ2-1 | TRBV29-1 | TGCAGCGTTGCACAGGGGGCAAGTGAGCAGTTCTTC | CSVAQGASEQFF
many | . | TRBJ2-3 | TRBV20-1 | TGCAGTGCTAGAGGGGGGACCGGGGTAGCAGATACGCAGTATTTT | CSARGGTGVADTQYF
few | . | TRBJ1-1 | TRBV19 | TGTGCCAGTAGCCGGAGTTGGACAATGAACACTGAAGCTTTCTTT | CASSRSWTMNTEAFF
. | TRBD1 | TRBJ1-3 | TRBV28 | TGTGCCAGCAGGACAGGGGGTACAAACTCTGGAAACACCATATATTTT | CASRTGGTNSGNTIYF
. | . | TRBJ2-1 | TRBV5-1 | TGCGCCAGCAGGGCGTTAGGCTACAATGAGCAGTTCTTC | CASRALGYNEQFF
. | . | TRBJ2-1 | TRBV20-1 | TGCAGTGCTAGATCGCGGGGATGGGACAATGAGCAGTTCTTC | CSARSRGWDNEQFF
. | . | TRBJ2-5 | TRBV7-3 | TGTGCCAGCAGCCCTCGACCAGGGTTGGAGACCCAGTACTTC | CASSPRPGLETQYF
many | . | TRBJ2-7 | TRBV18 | TGTGCCAGCTCACCAGGGGGCTCCTACGAGCAGTACTTC | CASSPGGSYEQYF
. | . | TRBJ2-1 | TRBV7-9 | TGTGCCAGCAGGCCCCCAGGGGGGTTTGATGAGCAGTTCTTC | CASRPPGGFDEQFF
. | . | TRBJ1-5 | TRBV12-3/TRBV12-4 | TGTGCCAGCAGTTTAGCCAGGGGAGGGCAGCCCCAGCATTTT | CASSLARGGQPQHF
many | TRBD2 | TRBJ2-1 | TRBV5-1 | TGCGCCAGCAGCGTGTCGACTAGCGGGCCGCGGCAGTTCTTC | CASSVSTSGPRQFF
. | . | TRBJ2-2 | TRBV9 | TGTGCCAGCAGCGTAGTAGGGGTTAACACCGGGGAGCTGTTTTTT | CASSVVGVNTGELFF
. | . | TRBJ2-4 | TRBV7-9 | TGTGCCAGCACGCCCACCCCTGTGGACATTCAGTACTTC | CASTPTPVDIQYF
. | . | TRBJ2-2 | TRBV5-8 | TGTGCCAGCAGCTTGGGTAGAATGGGCACCGGGGAGCTGTTTTTT | CASSLGRMGTGELFF
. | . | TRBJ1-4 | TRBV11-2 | TGTGCCAGCAGCTTGGGGGTCGGGGGTGTCGAAAAACTGTTTTTT | CASSLGVGGVEKLFF
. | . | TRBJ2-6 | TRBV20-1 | TGCAGTGCTAGGGACATCAGCTCTGGGGCCAACGTCCTGACTTTC | CSARDISSGANVLTF